Included here is one T cell receptor beta chain sequence, with context. This CDR3 has 14 residues. Germline CDR1 reads KGHSH; CDR2 reads LQKENI. J lost 2 bases, V lost 0 bases, and 1 base had no gene match. This record belongs to a study of cytotoxic CD8 clonotypes in ibrutinib-treated CLL. The method was immunoSEQ multiplex PCR; TCRdb's version includes in-frame clones alone and lacks a portion of them. Counted here are about 150,000 clones, roughly 76% occurring once; the ten biggest clones make up 5.1%. The chain couples TRBV18 to TRBJ2-7; 7 bases line up with TRBD1. This specimen consisted of PBMCs, obtained after 24 months of ibrutinib treatment. The source of this sequence is a human donor with chronic lymphocytic leukemia. The CDR3 sequence: CASSPPGQPYEQYF. CDR3 coding DNA: TGTGCCAGCTCACCACCGGGACAGCCCTACGAGCAGTACTTC.